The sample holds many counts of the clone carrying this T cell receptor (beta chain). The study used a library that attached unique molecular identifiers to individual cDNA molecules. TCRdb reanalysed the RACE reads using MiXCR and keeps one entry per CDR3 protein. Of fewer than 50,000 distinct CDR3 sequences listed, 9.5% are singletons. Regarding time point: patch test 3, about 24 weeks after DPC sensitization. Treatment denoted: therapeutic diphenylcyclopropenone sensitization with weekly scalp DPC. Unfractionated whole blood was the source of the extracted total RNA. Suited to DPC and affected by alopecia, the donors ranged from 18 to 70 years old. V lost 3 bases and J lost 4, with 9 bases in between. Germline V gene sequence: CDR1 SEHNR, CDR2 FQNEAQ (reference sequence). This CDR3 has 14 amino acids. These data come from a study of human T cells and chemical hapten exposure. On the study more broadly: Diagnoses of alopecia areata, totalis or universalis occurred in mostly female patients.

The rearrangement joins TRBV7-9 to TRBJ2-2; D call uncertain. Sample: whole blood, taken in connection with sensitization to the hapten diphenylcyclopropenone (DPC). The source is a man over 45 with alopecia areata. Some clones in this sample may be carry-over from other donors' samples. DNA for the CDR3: TGTGCCAGCAGCTTTAGGCCGAGCACCGGGGAGCTGTTTTTT. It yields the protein CASSFRPSTGELFF.